Presented here are 3 T cell receptor beta chains from one specimen sequenced in a study of T cell responses to AZD1222 COVID-19 vaccine. Clones were sequenced by immunoSEQ multiplex PCR, and TCRdb holds only the in-frame ones, with some missing. The repertoire includes about 81,000 clones, around 93% of them detected once, and 8% sits in the top ten. Sample: peripheral blood, taken 28 days after the second AZD1222 dose. The receptor set was obtained from an adult who received the AZD1222 COVID-19 vaccine.

J is TRBJ1-1 and V is TRBV27; D is ambiguous. V was cut by 5 bases and J by 5 bases, with 24 bases left in between. The CDR3 covers 17 residues. Germline CDR1 is MNHEY and CDR2 is SMNVEV (reference sequence). The chain's CDR3 is CASSLQTGPHLGTEAFF. The CDR3 DNA follows: TGTGCCAGCAGTCTCCAAACCGGGCCCCATCTGGGGACTGAAGCTTTCTTT.

The chain is built from TRBV19 and TRBJ2-5; no reliable D call. Looked up from germline, CDR1 is LNHDA and CDR2 is SQIVND (reference sequence). Trimming stripped 3 bases from V and 4 bases from J, with 9 bases between. The CDR3 runs to 13 residues. In DNA, the CDR3 is TGTGCCAGTAGTATTGTTTCCCTAGAGACCCAGTACTTC. It translates to CASSIVSLETQYF.

This clone was observed a single time. The V gene is TRBV29-1, the J gene TRBJ1-6, with a possible D match to TRBD1 (5 bases). The CDR3 spans 13 residues. CDR1 and CDR2 (germline): SQVTM, ANQGSEA. V was trimmed by 6 bases and J by 5 bases, leaving 11 bases between them. CDR3 sequence: CSVRQGDNSPLHF. CDR3 sequence (DNA): TGCAGCGTCCGGCAAGGGGATAATTCACCCCTCCACTTT.